Detailed here is one TCR beta chain. The data were obtained in a study of CD8+CD57+ T cells in acquired aplastic anemia. Study background: DNA per sorted CD4+ or CD8+ sample ranged about 0.17 to 27.4 ug, averaging approximately 3.3 ug.

Trimming pared 1 base from V and 1 base from J, leaving 9 bases between. CDR1 is SGHTA and CDR2 is FQGNSA in the germline V gene. The CDR3 runs 15 residues. Patients included in sequencing had previously demonstrated CD8+CD57+ cell expansion by flow cytometry. Patients, without exception, had severe acquired aplastic anemia. Genomic DNA was employed as the template in profiling TCR beta VDJ and CDR3. TCRdb re-derived calls from the reads in MiXCR, one entry per CDR3 protein. The sample lists 180,000 or so distinct CDR3 sequences, around half occurring once. This chain joins TRBV7-2 and TRBJ2-3; D is undetermined. The receptor comes from a human donor with aplastic anemia. Sample: sorted CD4+, CD8+, or CD8+CD57+ T cells (not recorded which) from PBMCs. The CDR3 nucleotides read TGTGCCAGCAGCTTAGTGGTAGGTGGCACAGATACGCAGTATTTT. Its translation is CASSLVVGGTDTQYF.